The 10 T cell receptor beta chains in this list originate from one sample, sequenced in a study of identical twins. TCRdb fed the 5' RACE reads into MiXCR, producing one record per CDR3 protein. This table has 300,000 to 400,000 distinct CDR3 sequences, 9% to 15% appearing once. The same specimen was also included in a second study, on yellow fever vaccine responses in identical twins.

Sequencing was done on a sample of CD8+ T cells sorted from blood. Every receptor here comes from a woman between 18 and 29 years old in good health.

The J gene is TRBJ2-7, the V gene TRBV12-3 or TRBV12-4, with no clear D. This CDR3 has 15 amino acids. Deletions cut 5 bases from V and 0 bases from J, with 14 bases between. CDR3 sequence: CASSPYTPPSYEQYF. The CDR3 DNA reads as TGTGCCAGCAGTCCCTACACCCCTCCCTCCTACGAGCAGTACTTC.

The table lists this clonotype with many counts. This rearrangement joins TRBV4-1 to TRBJ1-5, with 7 bases matching TRBD1. The CDR3 has 15 residues. The germline V gene has CDR1 MGHRA and CDR2 YSYEKL. V gave up 3 bases and J gave up 9 bases; unmatched junction bases: 11. The CDR3 region has the DNA TGCGCCAGCAGCCATCCCGGACCCTCAGGGGGGCCCCAGCATTTT. This encodes CASSHPGPSGGPQHF.

The chain joins TRBV5-6 to TRBJ2-7; tentatively, D is TRBD2 (5 bases). CDR1 is SGHDT, CDR2 YYEEEE, per germline. The CDR3 totals 13 residues. Between the trimmed V and J ends, which lost 2 bases and 5 bases, there was a span of 11 bases. CDR3 amino acids: CASSFTRSDEQYF. DNA for the CDR3: TGTGCCAGCAGCTTCACTAGATCCGACGAGCAGTACTTC.

The chain uses TRBV4-1 and TRBJ2-1; D remains unclear. Germline V gives CDR1 MGHRA, CDR2 YSYEKL. The CDR3 runs 12 residues. Trimming took 6 bases from V and 5 from J, leaving 8 bases between them. In nucleotides, the CDR3 is TGCGCCAGCAGTCATGGCAACAATGAGCAGTTCTTC. Amino acid sequence: CASSHGNNEQFF.

This chain joins TRBV20-1 and TRBJ1-1; D gene unclear. This CDR3 comprises 14 residues. Germline CDR1 is DFQATT and CDR2 is SNEGSKA (reference sequence). V was clipped by 0 bases and J by 1 base, with 9 bases between them. The chain's CDR3 is CSARDLTANTEAFF. The CDR3 bases are TGCAGTGCTAGAGATTTAACGGCGAACACTGAAGCTTTCTTT.

DNA for the CDR3: TGTGCCAGCAGTTCGGACTGGCTCTACGAGCAGTACTTC. Translation: CASSSDWLYEQYF. The rearrangement uses TRBV27 and TRBJ2-7; a weak D match, TRBD2 (5 bases). Germline values: CDR1 MNHEY, CDR2 SMNVEV (reference sequence). Trimming cost V 4 bases and J 3 bases, with 10 bases left between them. The CDR3 is 13 residues long.

The chain combines TRBV4-1 with TRBJ2-3; a possible D gene is TRBD1 (5 bases). The CDR3 has 17 amino acids. V was pared by 0 bases and J by 0 bases, with 13 bases between. Germline assignment: CDR1 MGHRA and CDR2 YSYEKL. CDR3 loop: CASSQEQIGASTDTQYF. As DNA, the CDR3 is TGCGCCAGCAGCCAAGAGCAAATTGGGGCCAGCACAGATACGCAGTATTTT.

The chain joins TRBV3-1 to TRBJ2-1, with TRBD1 matching over 9 bases. The germline CDR1 and CDR2 sequences are LGHDT and YNNKEL (reference sequence). Germline trimming cut 1 base from V and 7 bases from J; bases unmatched to any gene: 5. This CDR3 region has 15 residues. This CDR3 reads CASSQVLGTGNEQFF. The CDR3 coding sequence is TGTGCCAGCAGCCAAGTACTCGGGACAGGGAATGAGCAGTTCTTC.

This chain uses TRBV7-6 with TRBJ1-6; D unresolved. Trimming stripped 1 base from V and 10 bases from J, with 17 bases between. The germline gives CDR1 SGHVS, CDR2 FNYEAQ. The length of the CDR3 is 16 residues. CDR3 protein: CASSLGRAGQPSPLHF. The CDR3 DNA sequence: TGTGCCAGCAGCTTAGGTAGGGCAGGCCAACCATCACCCCTCCACTTT. The entire variable domain, with the rest obtained from reference TRBV7-6 and TRBJ1-6, is as follows: GAGVSQSPRYKVTKRGQDVALRCDPISGHVSLYWYRQALGQGPEFLTYFNYEAQQDKSGLPNDRFSAERPEGSISTLTIQRTEQRDSAMYRCASSLGRAGQPSPLHFGNGTRLTVT.

This clonotype turned up a few times. V is TRBV28 and J is TRBJ2-1; 9 bases agree with TRBD2. CDR3 length: 13 residues. Losses at the gene ends were 7 bases for V and 7 bases for J; bases not matched to a gene: 5. CDR1 MDHEN and CDR2 SYDVKM come from the germline V gene. CDR3 bases: TGTGCCAGCACGGAAAGCGGGAGGAATGAGCAGTTCTTC. Its protein is CASTESGRNEQFF.